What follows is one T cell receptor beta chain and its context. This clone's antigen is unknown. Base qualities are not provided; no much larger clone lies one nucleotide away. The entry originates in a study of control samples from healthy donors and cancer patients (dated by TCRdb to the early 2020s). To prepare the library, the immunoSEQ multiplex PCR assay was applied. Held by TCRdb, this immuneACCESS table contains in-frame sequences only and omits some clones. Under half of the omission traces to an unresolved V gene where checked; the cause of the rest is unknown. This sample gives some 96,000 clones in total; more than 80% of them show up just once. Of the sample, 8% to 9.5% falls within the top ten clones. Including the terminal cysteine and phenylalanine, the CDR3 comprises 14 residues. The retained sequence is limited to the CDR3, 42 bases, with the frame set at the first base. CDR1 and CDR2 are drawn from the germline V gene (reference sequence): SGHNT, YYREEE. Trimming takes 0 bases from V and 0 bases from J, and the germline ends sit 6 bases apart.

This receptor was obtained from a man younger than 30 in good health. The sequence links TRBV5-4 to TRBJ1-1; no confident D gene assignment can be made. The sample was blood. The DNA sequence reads TGTGCCAGCAGCTTGGGTCAGATGAACACTGAAGCTTTCTTT. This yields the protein CASSLGQMNTEAFF.